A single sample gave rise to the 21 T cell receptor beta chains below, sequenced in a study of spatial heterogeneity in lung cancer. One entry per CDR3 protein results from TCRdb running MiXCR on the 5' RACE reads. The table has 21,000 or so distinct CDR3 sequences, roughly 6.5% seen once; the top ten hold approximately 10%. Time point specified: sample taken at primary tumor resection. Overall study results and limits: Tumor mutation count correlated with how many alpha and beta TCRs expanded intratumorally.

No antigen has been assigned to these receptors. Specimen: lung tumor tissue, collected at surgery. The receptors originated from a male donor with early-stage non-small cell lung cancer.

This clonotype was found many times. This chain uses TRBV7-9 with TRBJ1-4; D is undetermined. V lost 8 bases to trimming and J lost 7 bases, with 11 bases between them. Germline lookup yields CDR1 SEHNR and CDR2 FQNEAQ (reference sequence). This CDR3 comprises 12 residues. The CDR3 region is CASGVRTEKLFF. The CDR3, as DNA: TGTGCCAGCGGAGTGCGGACTGAAAAACTGTTTTTT.

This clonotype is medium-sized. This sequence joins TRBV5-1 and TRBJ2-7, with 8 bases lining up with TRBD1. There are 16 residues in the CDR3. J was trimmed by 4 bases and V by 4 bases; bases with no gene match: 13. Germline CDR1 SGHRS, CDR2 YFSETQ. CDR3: CASSLGTGRVGYEQYF. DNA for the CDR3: TGCGCCAGCAGCCTGGGGACAGGCCGCGTTGGGTACGAGCAGTACTTC.

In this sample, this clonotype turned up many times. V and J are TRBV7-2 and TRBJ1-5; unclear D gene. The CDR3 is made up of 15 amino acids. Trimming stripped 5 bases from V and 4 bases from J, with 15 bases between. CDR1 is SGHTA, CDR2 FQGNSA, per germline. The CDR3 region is CASSPPRQFNQPQHF. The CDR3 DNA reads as TGTGCCAGCAGCCCCCCCCGGCAGTTTAATCAGCCCCAGCATTTT.

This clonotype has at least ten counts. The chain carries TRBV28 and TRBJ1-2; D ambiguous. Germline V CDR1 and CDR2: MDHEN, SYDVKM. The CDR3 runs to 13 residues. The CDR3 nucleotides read TGTGCAGCGGGCAGGCTAGCTAACTATGGCTACACCTTC. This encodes CAAGRLANYGYTF.

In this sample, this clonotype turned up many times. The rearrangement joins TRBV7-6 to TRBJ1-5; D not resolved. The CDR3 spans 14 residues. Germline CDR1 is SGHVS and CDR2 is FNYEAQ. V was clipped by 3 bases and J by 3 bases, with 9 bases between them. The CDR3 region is CASSLWTDNQPQHF. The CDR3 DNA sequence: TGTGCCAGCAGCTTGTGGACTGACAATCAGCCCCAGCATTTT. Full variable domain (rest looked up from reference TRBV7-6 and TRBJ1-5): GAGVSQSPRYKVTKRGQDVALRCDPISGHVSLYWYRQALGQGPEFLTYFNYEAQQDKSGLPNDRFSAERPEGSISTLTIQRTEQRDSAMYRCASSLWTDNQPQHFGDGTRLSIL.

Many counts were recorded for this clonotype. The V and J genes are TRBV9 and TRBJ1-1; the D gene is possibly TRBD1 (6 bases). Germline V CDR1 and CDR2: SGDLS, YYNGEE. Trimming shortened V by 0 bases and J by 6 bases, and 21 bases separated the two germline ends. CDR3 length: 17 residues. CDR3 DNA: TGTGCCAGCAGCGTAGGCTCCCAGGGGTTGAGGAAACCTGAAGCTTTCTTT. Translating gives CASSVGSQGLRKPEAFF.

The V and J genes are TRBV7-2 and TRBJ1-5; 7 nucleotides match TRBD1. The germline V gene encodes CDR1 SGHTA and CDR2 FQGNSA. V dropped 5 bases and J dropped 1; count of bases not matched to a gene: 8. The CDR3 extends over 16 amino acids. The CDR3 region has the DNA TGTGCCAGCAGCCATGAGGGGGCGAGGAGCAATCAGCCCCAGCATTTT. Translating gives CASSHEGARSNQPQHF. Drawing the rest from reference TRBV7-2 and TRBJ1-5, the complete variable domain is GAGVSQSPSNKVTEKGKDVELRCDPISGHTALYWYRQSLGQGLEFLIYFQGNSAPDKSGLPSDRFSAERTGGSVSTLTIQRTQQEDSAVYLCASSHEGARSNQPQHFGDGTRLSIL.

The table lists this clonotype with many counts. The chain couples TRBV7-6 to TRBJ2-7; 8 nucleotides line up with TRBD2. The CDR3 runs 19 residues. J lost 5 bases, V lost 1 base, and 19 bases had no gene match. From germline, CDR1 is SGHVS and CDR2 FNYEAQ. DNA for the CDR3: TGTGCCAGCAGCTTAGTCCCTTTGGGAAGCCCGGGACTAGTAAACGAGCAGTACTTC. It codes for CASSLVPLGSPGLVNEQYF.

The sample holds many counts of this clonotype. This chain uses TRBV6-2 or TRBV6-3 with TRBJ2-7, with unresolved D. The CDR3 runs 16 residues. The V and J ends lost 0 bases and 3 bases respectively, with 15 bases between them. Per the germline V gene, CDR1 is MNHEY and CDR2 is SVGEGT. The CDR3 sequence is CASSYSRLVRRYEQYF. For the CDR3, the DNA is TGTGCCAGCAGTTACTCGAGATTAGTCAGACGCTACGAGCAGTACTTC.

Here the CDR3 DNA reads TGTGCCAGCCGCCGGGACGGGGTTGGCACTGAAGCTTTCTTT. It yields the protein CASRRDGVGTEAFF. The chain has TRBV6-5 and TRBJ1-1; D might be TRBD1 (5 bases). The CDR3 is 14 amino acids. The ends were cut back, 8 bases at V and 4 bases at J, with 17 bases in the middle. From germline, CDR1 is MNHEY and CDR2 SVGAGI.

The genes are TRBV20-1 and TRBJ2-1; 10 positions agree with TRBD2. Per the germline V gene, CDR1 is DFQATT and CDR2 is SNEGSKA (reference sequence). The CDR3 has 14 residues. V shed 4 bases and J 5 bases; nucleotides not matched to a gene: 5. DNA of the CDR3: TGCAGTGCTATTAAGGGACTAGCGAACAATGAGCAGTTCTTC. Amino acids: CSAIKGLANNEQFF.

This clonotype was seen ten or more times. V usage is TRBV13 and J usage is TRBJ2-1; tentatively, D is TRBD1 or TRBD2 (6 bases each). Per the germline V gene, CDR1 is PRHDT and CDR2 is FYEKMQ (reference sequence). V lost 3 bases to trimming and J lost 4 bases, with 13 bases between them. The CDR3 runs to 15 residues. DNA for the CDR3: TGTGCCAGCAGCTTTCGGGGGCAGGGGTACAATGAGCAGTTCTTC. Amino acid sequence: CASSFRGQGYNEQFF.

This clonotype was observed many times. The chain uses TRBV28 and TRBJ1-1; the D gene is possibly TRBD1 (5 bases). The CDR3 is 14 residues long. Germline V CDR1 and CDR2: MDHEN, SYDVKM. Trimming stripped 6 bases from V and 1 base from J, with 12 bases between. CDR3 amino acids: CASRVNRWNTEAFF. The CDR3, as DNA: TGTGCCAGCAGGGTCAACAGGTGGAACACTGAAGCTTTCTTT.

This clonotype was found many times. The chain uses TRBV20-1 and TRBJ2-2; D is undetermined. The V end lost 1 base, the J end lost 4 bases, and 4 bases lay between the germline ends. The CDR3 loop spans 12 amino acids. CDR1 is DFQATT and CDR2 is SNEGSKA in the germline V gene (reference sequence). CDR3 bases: TGCAGTGCTAGAGCCGTCACCGGGGAGCTGTTTTTT. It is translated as CSARAVTGELFF.

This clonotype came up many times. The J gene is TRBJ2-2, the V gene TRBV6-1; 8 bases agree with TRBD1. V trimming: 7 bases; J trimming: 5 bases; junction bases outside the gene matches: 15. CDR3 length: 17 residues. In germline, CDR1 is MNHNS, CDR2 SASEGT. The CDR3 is CASTRIADRAWTGELFF. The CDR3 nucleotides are TGTGCCAGCACCCGAATCGCGGACAGGGCATGGACCGGGGAGCTGTTTTTT.

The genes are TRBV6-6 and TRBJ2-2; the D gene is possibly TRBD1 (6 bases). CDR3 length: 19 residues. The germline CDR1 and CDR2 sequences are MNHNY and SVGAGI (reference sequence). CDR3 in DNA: TGTACCTGCAGTTACTCCGAGTATCCGGGACACCCGCCGGGCGGGGAGCTGTTTTTT. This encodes CTCSYSEYPGHPPGGELFF.

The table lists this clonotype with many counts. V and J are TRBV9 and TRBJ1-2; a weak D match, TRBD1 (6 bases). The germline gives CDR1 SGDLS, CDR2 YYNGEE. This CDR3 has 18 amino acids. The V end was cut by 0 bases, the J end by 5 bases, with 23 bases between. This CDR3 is CASSVATGKTFHPYGYTF. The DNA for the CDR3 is TGTGCCAGCAGCGTAGCTACAGGGAAGACCTTCCACCCTTATGGCTACACCTTC.

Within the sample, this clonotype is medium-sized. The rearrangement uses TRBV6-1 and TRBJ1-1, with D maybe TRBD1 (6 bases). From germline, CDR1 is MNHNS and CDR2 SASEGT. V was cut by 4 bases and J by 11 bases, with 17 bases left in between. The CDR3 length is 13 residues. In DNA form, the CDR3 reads TGTGCCAGCAGTGTACAGGGCCCCTGGGGCGCTTTCTTT. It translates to CASSVQGPWGAFF.

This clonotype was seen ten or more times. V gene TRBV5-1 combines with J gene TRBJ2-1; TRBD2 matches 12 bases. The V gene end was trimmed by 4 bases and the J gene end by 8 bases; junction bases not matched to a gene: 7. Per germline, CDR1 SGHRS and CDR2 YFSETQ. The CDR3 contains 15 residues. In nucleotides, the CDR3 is TGCGCCAGCAGCCCACCTAGCGGGGGGGCCGATGAGCAGTTCTTC. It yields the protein CASSPPSGGADEQFF.

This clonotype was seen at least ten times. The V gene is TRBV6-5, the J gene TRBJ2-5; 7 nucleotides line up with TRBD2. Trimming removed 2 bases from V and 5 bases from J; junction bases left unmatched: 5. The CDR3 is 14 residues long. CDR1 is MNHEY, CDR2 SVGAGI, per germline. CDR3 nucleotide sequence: TGTGCCAGCAGTTACGGGAGGGGAGGGGAGACCCAGTACTTC. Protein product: CASSYGRGGETQYF.

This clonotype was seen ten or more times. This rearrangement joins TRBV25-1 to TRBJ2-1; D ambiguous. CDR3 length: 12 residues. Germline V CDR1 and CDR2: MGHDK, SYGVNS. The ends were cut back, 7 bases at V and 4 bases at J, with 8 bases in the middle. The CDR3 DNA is TGTGCCAGCATGAGGCGGTACAATGAGCAGTTCTTC. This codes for CASMRRYNEQFF.